This T cell receptor (beta chain) was retrieved from a study of human T cells and chemical hapten exposure. Study summary: Sensitization was performed using 2% DPC on an approximately 2 cm by approximately 2 cm upper inner arm skin site. Findings of the study overall: Because they had alopecia, donors may respond immunologically unlike healthy people. In comparison with controls, expanded TCRs gave rise to a significantly larger number of large CDR3 similarity clusters.

Notes on this clonotype: What it recognizes is unknown.

TCRdb ran MiXCR on the RACE reads and lists one entry per CDR3 protein. The table includes about 380,000 distinct CDR3 sequences, approximately 5.1% detected once. Time point denoted: patch test 1, 2 weeks after DPC sensitization. Treatment of the sample: therapeutic diphenylcyclopropenone sensitization with weekly scalp DPC. Alopecia patients between 18 and 70 years old and suitable for DPC were used as donors. The CDR3 totals 13 residues. Trimming removed 3 bases at V and 4 bases at J, with 10 bases between. The germline V gene has CDR1 SGHAT and CDR2 FQNNGV. Sequencing used whole blood, obtained in connection with sensitization to the hapten diphenylcyclopropenone (DPC). The clonotype comes from a woman between 50 and 59 years old with alopecia areata. Some clones in this sample may be carry-over from other donors' samples. This chain links TRBV11-2 with TRBJ2-7; weak D call: TRBD1 (5 bases). CDR3 coding DNA: TGTGCCAGCAGCTTCGGAAAGGGGTACGAGCAGTACTTC. The encoded protein is CASSFGKGYEQYF.